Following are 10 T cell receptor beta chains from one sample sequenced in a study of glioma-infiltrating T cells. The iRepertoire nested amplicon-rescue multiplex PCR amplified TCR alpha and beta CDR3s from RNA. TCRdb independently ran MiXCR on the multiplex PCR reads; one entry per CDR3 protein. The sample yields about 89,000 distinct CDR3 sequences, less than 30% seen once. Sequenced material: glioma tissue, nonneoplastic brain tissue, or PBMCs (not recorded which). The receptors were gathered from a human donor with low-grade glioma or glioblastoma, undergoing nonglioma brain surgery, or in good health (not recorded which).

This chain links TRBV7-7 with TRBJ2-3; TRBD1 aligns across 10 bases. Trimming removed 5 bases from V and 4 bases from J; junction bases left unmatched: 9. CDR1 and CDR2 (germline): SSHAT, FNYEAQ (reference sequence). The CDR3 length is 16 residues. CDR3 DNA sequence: TGTGCCAGCAGCCCCCTGACAGGGGGCGGGTCAGATACGCAGTATTTT. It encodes CASSPLTGGGSDTQYF.

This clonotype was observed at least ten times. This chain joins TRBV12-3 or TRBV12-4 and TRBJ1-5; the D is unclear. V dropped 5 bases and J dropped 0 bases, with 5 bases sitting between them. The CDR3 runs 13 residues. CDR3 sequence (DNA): TGTGCCAGCAGTGGCAATAGCAATCAGCCCCAGCATTTT. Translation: CASSGNSNQPQHF.

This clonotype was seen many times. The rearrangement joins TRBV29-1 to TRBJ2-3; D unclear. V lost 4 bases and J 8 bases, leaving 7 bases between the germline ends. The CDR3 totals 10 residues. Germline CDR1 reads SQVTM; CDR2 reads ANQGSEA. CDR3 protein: CSVGDSTQYF. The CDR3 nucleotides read TGCAGCGTTGGAGATAGTACGCAGTATTTT.

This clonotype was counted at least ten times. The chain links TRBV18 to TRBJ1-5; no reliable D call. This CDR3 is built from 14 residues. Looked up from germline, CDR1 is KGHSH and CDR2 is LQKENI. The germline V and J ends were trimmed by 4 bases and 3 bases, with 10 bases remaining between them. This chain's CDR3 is CASSLGGPNQPQHF. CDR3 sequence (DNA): TGTGCCAGCTCACTGGGAGGGCCCAATCAGCCCCAGCATTTT.

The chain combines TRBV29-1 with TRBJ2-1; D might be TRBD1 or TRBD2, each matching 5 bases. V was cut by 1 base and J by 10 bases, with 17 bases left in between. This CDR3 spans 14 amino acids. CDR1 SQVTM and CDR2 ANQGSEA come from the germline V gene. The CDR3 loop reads CSVEGWGTGREQFF. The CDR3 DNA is TGCAGCGTTGAAGGTTGGGGGACGGGGCGGGAGCAGTTCTTC.

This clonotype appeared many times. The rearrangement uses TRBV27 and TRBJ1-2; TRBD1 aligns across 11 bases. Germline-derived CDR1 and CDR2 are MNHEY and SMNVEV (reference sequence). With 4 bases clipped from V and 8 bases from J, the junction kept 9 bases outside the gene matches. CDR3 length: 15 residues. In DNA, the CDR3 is TGTGCCAGCAGTTACGCCGGGACAGGGGGTTCGGGCTACACCTTC. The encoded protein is CASSYAGTGGSGYTF.

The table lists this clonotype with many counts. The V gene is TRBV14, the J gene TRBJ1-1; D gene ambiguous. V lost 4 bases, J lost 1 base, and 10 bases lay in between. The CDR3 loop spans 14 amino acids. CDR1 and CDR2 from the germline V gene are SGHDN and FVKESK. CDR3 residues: CASSPGRENTEAFF. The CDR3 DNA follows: TGTGCCAGCAGCCCAGGACGGGAGAACACTGAAGCTTTCTTT.

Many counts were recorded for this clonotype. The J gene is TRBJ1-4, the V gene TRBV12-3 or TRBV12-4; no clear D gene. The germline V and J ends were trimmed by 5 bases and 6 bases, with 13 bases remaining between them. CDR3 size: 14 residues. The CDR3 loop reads CASSPPVAHEKLFF. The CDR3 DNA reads TGTGCCAGCAGTCCGCCGGTGGCCCATGAAAAACTGTTTTTT.

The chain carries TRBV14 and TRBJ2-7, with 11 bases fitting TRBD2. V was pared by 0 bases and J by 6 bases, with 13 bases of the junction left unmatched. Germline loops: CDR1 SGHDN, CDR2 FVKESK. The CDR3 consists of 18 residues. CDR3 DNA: TGTGCCAGCAGCCAAGATTCATTAGTACTAGCGGGAGCCGCCGAGCAGTACTTC. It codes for CASSQDSLVLAGAAEQYF.

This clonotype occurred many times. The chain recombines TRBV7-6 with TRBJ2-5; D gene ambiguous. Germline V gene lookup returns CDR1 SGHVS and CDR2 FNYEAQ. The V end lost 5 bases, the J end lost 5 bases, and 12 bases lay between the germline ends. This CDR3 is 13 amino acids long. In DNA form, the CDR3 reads TGTGCCAGCAGCCGCGCACAAGGGGAGACCCAGTACTTC. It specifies CASSRAQGETQYF.